This TCR beta chain stems from a study of tumor and adjacent non-tumor tissue in lung cancer (dated by TCRdb to 2016 to 2018). The study in broad terms: By cancer type, the cohort comprised about 13 adenocarcinoma patients, 2 squamous cell carcinoma patients and 1 small cell lung cancer patient. TCRbeta CDR3 sequencing was performed on approximately 30 paired specimens, with one tumor sample and one normal lung sample collected per patient. Ages among the roughly 15 patients ranged from about 30 to 85 years, there were approximately 10 men and 5 women, and disease was at TNM stage I to III. Bulk TCRbeta repertoires were compared between lung tumor tissue and matched distant non-tumor lung tissue obtained from roughly 16 lung cancer patients. Sequencing generated a total of 125,075,908 productive TCRbeta reads, averaging approximately 4 million reads per sample. The paper's findings and limits, for the study overall: TCR diversity (inverse Simpson) was significantly higher in tumor than in normal lung tissue (around 450 vs 160, P = 0.0075, Mann-Whitney U test). The methods do not name the sequencing platform or mention unique molecular identifiers. The top 100 clones made up a significantly larger cumulative share of the repertoire in normal lung than in tumor tissue. With only roughly 15 patients in the cohort, the authors noted that larger samples and more detailed clinical data are needed. Significantly higher TCR diversity was found in younger patients, and higher tumor TCR diversity was associated with shorter overall and disease-free survival. Peripheral blood was not sequenced, so blood TCRbeta repertoires in these lung cancer patients were not examined.

Via the germline V gene, CDR1 is SGHNT and CDR2 YENEEA. CDR3 length: 16 amino acids, cysteine to phenylalanine. The read is trimmed to its CDR3 DNA, 48 bases read in frame from base 1. Library generation was performed with multiplex PCR. Reads for this sample came from an Illumina HiSeq 2500. TCRbeta libraries were constructed through three rounds of nested PCR with primers (Table S4) according to protocols adapted from ARM-PCR. Before sequencing, PCR products of 200-500 bp were cut from the gel and purified using the QIAquick gel extraction kit. Concerning the study's data processing: Reads were cleaned using Trimmomatic, were merged into complete CDR3 sequences using FLASH, and were assigned to V(D)J germline segments using MiTCR. VDJtools was used to compute clonal diversity as the inverse Simpson's index. Productive reads were defined as in-frame sequences without a premature stop codon. TCRdb reanalyzed the raw reads on its own, using fastp at Q25 for trimming and MiXCR for clone calling, and kept in-frame beta chains. Each entry is one CDR3 protein sequence, shown with its most common DNA and genes. The V and J calls and clone size are TCRdb's, not the authors'. This sample is represented by roughly 140,000 distinct CDR3 sequences; around 67% of them were singletons. Around a sixth of the sample lies in the top ten.

A word on this clonotype: The antigen it binds to is not known. An end of the junction differs from the germline gene, which may be a read error.

RNA was extracted from bulk unsorted tissue and checked for quality with a NanoDrop ND-1000 and an Agilent 2100. The donors were newly diagnosed lung cancer patients admitted for thoracic surgery in China from August to November 2014 who had not received prior chemotherapy. The study excluded patients who had received radiotherapy or chemotherapy before or who had another cancer at the same time. Surgical tissue pieces of about 1-2.1 cm3 were preserved in RNAlater solution and were kept at -80 degrees C until use. The rearranged chain carries TRBV11-3 and TRBJ2-3; TRBD1 is a weak D gene call, 6 bases matching. This TCR derives from a man aged 60-69 years with small cell lung cancer. The sample consisted of lung tumor tissue. The CDR3 region: CARSFWSNLAGDTQYF. The bases read TGTGCCCGCAGCTTTTGGAGTAACCTAGCAGGGGATACGCAATATTTT. With the rest looked up from the reference TRBV11-3 and TRBJ2-3 genes rather than sequenced, the full variable domain is EAGVVQSPRYKIIEKKQPVAFWCNPISGHNTLYWYLQNLGQGPELLIRYENEEAVDDSQLPKDRFSAERLKGVDSTLKIQPAELGDSAVYLCARSFWSNLAGDTQYFGPGTRLTVL.